This T cell receptor beta chain appears in the sequencing data of a study of T cells in localized non-small cell lung cancer. General study points: Uninvolved neighboring lung showed the greatest T cell clonality, exceeding tumor.

For this clone: Its antigen is undetermined.

Assay: immunoSEQ multiplex PCR; the TCRdb copy retains only in-frame clones and omits some. The sample lists 15,000 to 20,000 clones; around 83% were seen once. The CDR3 totals 15 residues. Germline assignment: CDR1 MNHEY and CDR2 SMNVEV (reference sequence). Trimming shortened V by 5 bases and J by 6 bases, and 20 bases separated the two germline ends. The rearrangement joins TRBV27 to TRBJ2-7; D ambiguous. This material consisted of peripheral blood, taken before any cancer treatment. The TCR sequence derives from a man between 40 and 70 years old with stage I lung adenocarcinoma. The CDR3 sequence: CASSPEVIPLGEQYF. In DNA, the CDR3 is TGTGCCAGCAGTCCCGAGGTCATCCCCCTCGGCGAGCAGTACTTC.